The 25 T cell receptor beta chains given below trace back to one sample, sequenced in a study of T-cell reconstitution after alpha-beta-depleted transplantation in children. The library targeted TCRbeta and was prepared with unique molecular identifiers. Via MiXCR, TCRdb re-called the PCR reads, giving one row per CDR3 protein. Here the sample spans a few hundred thousand distinct CDR3 sequences, 10% being singletons. Sequenced material: PBMCs from the stem cell graft donor, taken from the stem cell graft. These receptor sequences come from a human donor who donated a stem cell graft to a child with acute lymphoblastic leukemia.

This clonotype has a handful of counts. J is TRBJ1-2 and V is TRBV18; D is unresolved. From germline, CDR1 is KGHSH and CDR2 LQKENI. The CDR3 is 14 amino acids. With 2 bases removed from V and 4 bases from J, the gap between germline ends came to 11 bases. The CDR3 region has the DNA TGTGCCAGCTCACCAGGGCAGACGCTCTATGGCTACACCTTC. It yields the protein CASSPGQTLYGYTF. The full variable domain, rest sourced from reference TRBV18 and TRBJ1-2, is NAGVMQNPRHLVRRRGQEARLRCSPMKGHSHVYWYRQLPEEGLKFMVYLQKENIIDESGMPKERFSAEFPKEGPSILRIQQVVRGDSAAYFCASSPGQTLYGYTFGSGTRLTVV.

The chain's CDR3 is CASSLSPVTGELFF. CDR3 bases: TGCGCCAGCAGCTTGTCCCCCGTCACCGGGGAGCTGTTTTTT. The chain recombines TRBV5-1 with TRBJ2-2, with D unclear. The CDR3 sequence is 14 residues long. V lost 1 base to trimming and J lost 4 bases, with 8 bases between them. CDR1 and CDR2 (germline): SGHRS, YFSETQ.

This clonotype was seen only a few times. The chain employs TRBV18 and TRBJ2-3; 7 bases are shared with TRBD2. CDR1 is KGHSH, CDR2 LQKENI, per germline. The CDR3 is 15 amino acids. Germline trimming cut 3 bases from V and 2 bases from J; bases unmatched to any gene: 5. This CDR3 reads CASSPRTSDTDTQYF. The CDR3 DNA sequence: TGTGCCAGCTCACCTAGGACTAGTGACACAGATACGCAGTATTTT.

Of note for this clonotype: A much larger clonotype is one base distant, so this may be a read error. The chain uses TRBV5-1 and TRBJ2-2, with D possibly called TRBD1 or TRBD2 (5 bases each). The CDR3 length is 16 residues. From germline, CDR1 is SGHRS and CDR2 YFSETQ. CDR3 sequence reads: CASSLIGRLGTGDLFF. CDR3 bases: TGCGCCAGCAGCTTGATTGGCCGCCTGGGCACCGGGGACCTGTTTTTT.

The chain combines TRBV20-1 with TRBJ2-7; D is unclear. Germline CDR1 and CDR2: DFQATT and SNEGSKA (reference sequence). This CDR3 has 11 residues. Trimming shortened V by 1 base and J by 5 bases, and 6 bases separated the two germline ends. Here the CDR3 reads CSARVVHEQYF. CDR3 coding DNA: TGCAGTGCTAGAGTTGTCCACGAGCAGTACTTC.

V gene TRBV7-6 combines with J gene TRBJ2-7; 12 bases agree with TRBD2. Per germline, CDR1 SGHVS and CDR2 FNYEAQ. Losses at the gene ends were 1 base for V and 5 bases for J; bases not matched to a gene: 12. The CDR3 runs to 18 residues. The CDR3 nucleotides read TGTGCCAGCAGCTTAGTTTGGGCTAGCGGGAGGGCGGGCAACGAGCAGTACTTC. Its translation is CASSLVWASGRAGNEQYF. Based on the CDR3 plus reference TRBV7-6 and TRBJ2-7, the full variable domain is GAGVSQSPRYKVTKRGQDVALRCDPISGHVSLYWYRQALGQGPEFLTYFNYEAQQDKSGLPNDRFSAERPEGSISTLTIQRTEQRDSAMYRCASSLVWASGRAGNEQYFGPGTRLTVT.

This clonotype was counted a few times. The chain is built from TRBV5-1 and TRBJ2-1, with 14 bases identical to TRBD2. V shed 5 bases, J shed 1 base, and the junction held 11 bases outside the gene matches. Per the germline V gene, CDR1 is SGHRS and CDR2 is YFSETQ. The length of the CDR3 is 19 residues. The CDR3 loop reads CASRTPGLAGEKSYNEQFF. Here the CDR3 DNA reads TGCGCCAGCAGGACCCCGGGACTAGCGGGAGAGAAGTCCTACAATGAGCAGTTCTTC.

The table lists this clonotype with many counts. The V call is TRBV7-2, the J call TRBJ2-3; TRBD1 agrees at 10 bases. This CDR3 has 18 residues. V was pared by 5 bases and J by 2 bases, with 13 bases of the junction left unmatched. CDR1 is SGHTA, CDR2 FQGNSA, per germline. The DNA for the CDR3 is TGTGCCAGCAGCCTAGAGGGCACCGGGACAGGGGACACAGATACGCAGTATTTT. This gives the protein CASSLEGTGTGDTDTQYF. Variable domain in full (rest from reference TRBV7-2 and TRBJ2-3): GAGVSQSPSNKVTEKGKDVELRCDPISGHTALYWYRQSLGQGLEFLIYFQGNSAPDKSGLPSDRFSAERTGGSVSTLTIQRTQQEDSAVYLCASSLEGTGTGDTDTQYFGPGTRLTVL.

This rearrangement joins TRBV7-9 to TRBJ2-7; D is uncertain. There are 11 residues in the CDR3. CDR1 is SEHNR, CDR2 FQNEAQ, per germline (reference sequence). The ends were cut back, 3 bases at V and 7 bases at J, with 7 bases in the middle. Written as DNA, the CDR3 is TGTGCCAGCAGCTTTGTAGAAGAGCAGTACTTC. The encoded protein is CASSFVEEQYF.

V is TRBV20-1 and J is TRBJ2-1; 9 bases match TRBD2. CDR3 length equals 16 residues. The germline V gene has CDR1 DFQATT and CDR2 SNEGSKA (reference sequence). J lost 10 bases, V lost 2 bases, and 15 bases had no gene match. CDR3 nucleotide sequence: TGCAGTGCTAGACCGGGAGCTAGCGGGGCCAGTGGGGAGCAGTTCTTC. It translates to CSARPGASGASGEQFF.

V is TRBV10-3 and J is TRBJ1-5; no clear D gene. CDR1 is ENHRY and CDR2 is SYGVKD in the germline V gene. The CDR3 is 13 residues long. V lost 3 bases, J lost 4 bases, and 7 bases lay in between. The CDR3 nucleotides read TGTGCCATCAGTGAAGAACAGAATCAGCCCCAGCATTTT. Encoded protein: CAISEEQNQPQHF.

This clonotype has just a few counts. V is TRBV7-2 and J is TRBJ2-1; 9 positions match TRBD1. This CDR3 has 15 residues. The ends lost 1 base at V and 6 bases at J; junction bases unmatched: 4. Germline V gene sequence: CDR1 SGHTA, CDR2 FQGNSA. The CDR3 sequence is CASSLEGQGFNEQFF. In DNA form, the CDR3 reads TGTGCCAGCAGCTTAGAAGGACAGGGGTTCAATGAGCAGTTCTTC.

The V gene is TRBV3-1, the J gene TRBJ1-1; D remains ambiguous. Germline CDR1 is LGHDT and CDR2 is YNNKEL (reference sequence). The V gene lost 2 bases and the J gene lost 9 bases, with 13 bases spanning the gap. The CDR3 covers 13 residues. The CDR3: CASSQWSGEQAFF. The DNA of the CDR3 is TGTGCCAGCAGCCAATGGTCAGGCGAACAAGCTTTCTTT.

Ten or more counts support this clonotype. The J gene is TRBJ2-1, the V gene TRBV13, with TRBD2 matching 9 bases. CDR1 and CDR2 (germline): PRHDT, FYEKMQ (reference sequence). The trim removed 1 base at V and 6 bases at J, leaving 10 bases unmatched. This CDR3 is 17 amino acids long. The CDR3 region has the DNA TGTGCCAGCAGCTTAGCGGGAGCGGGAGGATCCAGCAATGAGCAGTTCTTC. Its translation: CASSLAGAGGSSNEQFF. Combining the CDR3 with reference TRBV13 and TRBJ2-1 gives the whole variable domain AAGVIQSPRHLIKEKRETATLKCYPIPRHDTVYWYQQGPGQDPQFLISFYEKMQSDKGSIPDRFSAQQFSDYHSELNMSSLELGDSALYFCASSLAGAGGSSNEQFFGPGTRLTVL.

V and J are TRBV6-1 and TRBJ1-3, with D perhaps TRBD1 (5 bases). Germline loops: CDR1 MNHNS, CDR2 SASEGT. The CDR3 covers 16 residues. V lost 6 bases to trimming and J lost 4 bases, with 19 bases between them. CDR3 DNA: TGTGCCAGCAGACGTCAAGGGGACCGAAGAGGAAACACCATATATTTT. Its translation is CASRRQGDRRGNTIYF.

This clonotype has a handful of counts. The rearrangement joins TRBV29-1 to TRBJ1-2; D unclear. The germline CDR1 and CDR2 sequences are SQVTM and ANQGSEA. The ends were cut back, 7 bases at V and 10 bases at J, with 16 bases in the middle. There are 11 residues in the CDR3. The CDR3 loop is CSAGPRPDYTF. The CDR3 DNA reads as TGCAGCGCTGGCCCCCGGCCTGACTACACCTTC.

This chain links TRBV29-1 with TRBJ2-3; tentatively, D is TRBD1 (6 bases). Per the germline V gene, CDR1 is SQVTM and CDR2 is ANQGSEA. The CDR3 is made up of 12 amino acids. Trimming took 4 bases from V and 6 from J, leaving 11 bases between them. CDR3 sequence: CSVVQGADTQYF. Here the CDR3 DNA reads TGCAGCGTTGTACAGGGAGCGGATACGCAGTATTTT.

This clonotype was counted a few times. This chain links TRBV6-2 or TRBV6-3 with TRBJ2-1; TRBD2 aligns across 12 bases. J gave up 10 bases and V 5 bases, and 6 bases lay outside the gene matches. Germline loops: CDR1 MNHEY, CDR2 SVGEGT. The CDR3 is 14 amino acids. The CDR3 is CASSKLAGGFEQFF. The CDR3, as DNA: TGTGCCAGCAGTAAACTAGCGGGAGGATTCGAGCAGTTCTTC.

In its sample, this clonotype was seen a few times. The rearrangement joins TRBV5-1 to TRBJ2-7; D possibly corresponds to TRBD2 (5 bases). This CDR3 region has 14 residues. Germline assignment: CDR1 SGHRS and CDR2 YFSETQ. V lost 2 bases and J 2 bases, leaving 11 bases between the germline ends. CDR3 DNA: TGCGCCAGCAGCTTCGGGGTTTCTACCTACGAGCAGTACTTC. It codes for CASSFGVSTYEQYF.

In its sample, this clonotype was seen a few times. The chain couples TRBV7-9 to TRBJ2-1, with D possibly matching TRBD2 (6 bases). CDR1 is SEHNR, CDR2 FQNEAQ, per germline (reference sequence). The CDR3 is made up of 14 amino acids. V was shortened by 1 base and J by 8 bases, with 12 bases between the two germline ends. The DNA for the CDR3 is TGTGCCAGCAGCTTAGACGGGGGTACCGATGAGCAGTTCTTC. It specifies CASSLDGGTDEQFF. The complete variable domain, with remaining parts taken from reference TRBV7-9 and TRBJ2-1, reads DTGVSQNPRHKITKRGQNVTFRCDPISEHNRLYWYRQTLGQGPEFLTYFQNEAQLEKSRLLSDRFSAERPKGSFSTLEIQRTEQGDSAMYLCASSLDGGTDEQFFGPGTRLTVL.

This chain joins TRBV20-1 and TRBJ2-3, with 9 bases identical to TRBD2. The CDR3 is made up of 15 amino acids. CDR1 is DFQATT and CDR2 is SNEGSKA in the germline V gene (reference sequence). V shed 5 bases and J 2 bases; nucleotides not matched to a gene: 8. The CDR3 sequence: CSAETSGGVTDTQYF. DNA for the CDR3: TGCAGTGCTGAGACTAGCGGAGGGGTCACAGATACGCAGTATTTT.

The chain couples TRBV20-1 to TRBJ2-1; 8 bases map to TRBD1. The CDR3 runs 15 residues. From germline, CDR1 is DFQATT and CDR2 SNEGSKA (reference sequence). V dropped 0 bases and J dropped 7; count of bases not matched to a gene: 8. CDR3 bases: TGCAGTGCTAGAGATTTGGACAGGGCTGAGAATGAGCAGTTCTTC. Protein sequence: CSARDLDRAENEQFF.

The sample holds a few counts of this clonotype. V and J are TRBV7-9 and TRBJ1-1; perhaps TRBD1 as D (5 bases). Between the trimmed V and J ends, which lost 5 bases and 5 bases, there was a span of 12 bases. The CDR3 extends over 13 amino acids. The germline gives CDR1 SEHNR, CDR2 FQNEAQ (reference sequence). The CDR3 bases are TGTGCCAGCAGCCGAGGGACGGCAACTGAAGCTTTCTTT. Translated: CASSRGTATEAFF.

Only a few counts were recorded for this clonotype. The chain employs TRBV30 and TRBJ1-1; no definite D call. The V end lost 1 base, the J end lost 6 bases, and 6 bases lay between the germline ends. The germline V gene has CDR1 GTSNPN and CDR2 SVGIG (reference sequence). The CDR3 contains 11 residues. The CDR3 region is CAWSESSEAFF. For the CDR3, the DNA is TGTGCCTGGAGTGAAAGTTCTGAAGCTTTCTTT.

V is TRBV6-2 or TRBV6-3 and J is TRBJ2-3, with D possibly TRBD1 on 5 matching bases. Germline V CDR1 and CDR2: MNHEY, SVGEGT. The CDR3 length is 18 residues. With 2 bases removed from V and 6 bases from J, the gap between germline ends came to 24 bases. The CDR3 loop is CASSYPRSPRRGWDTQYF. In DNA, the CDR3 is TGTGCCAGCAGTTACCCTCGAAGTCCCCGAAGGGGCTGGGATACGCAGTATTTT.